These 5 T cell receptor beta chains originate from one sample sequenced in a study of spatial heterogeneity in lung cancer. Time point reported: sample taken at primary tumor resection. TCRdb redid the calling of the 5' RACE reads with MiXCR, one entry per CDR3 protein. The sample yields 4,500 to 6,500 distinct CDR3 sequences, around an eighth seen once. Sample: normal lung tissue next to the tumor, taken at surgery. These receptors were collected from a female donor with early-stage non-small cell lung cancer.

This clonotype was counted ten times or more. The genes are TRBV7-8 and TRBJ2-5, with D perhaps matching TRBD2 (5 bases). CDR3 length: 18 residues. With 5 bases removed from V and 5 bases from J, the gap between germline ends came to 27 bases. CDR1 is SGHVS, CDR2 FQNEAQ, per germline. The CDR3 nucleotides are TGTGCCAGCAGCCTCCTTCCCTCTAGCCCCACCCGTGAGGAGACCCAGTACTTC. Translation gives CASSLLPSSPTREETQYF.

This clonotype counts as medium-sized. V usage is TRBV7-8 and J usage is TRBJ1-6; D is uncertain. Trimming removed 3 bases at V and 5 bases at J, with 11 bases between. This CDR3 contains 15 residues. CDR1 is SGHVS, CDR2 FQNEAQ, per germline. The CDR3 DNA reads TGTGCCAGCAGCTTCGGAGTGACAAATAATTCACCCCTCCACTTT. Its protein product is CASSFGVTNNSPLHF.

Only a few counts were recorded for this clonotype. This chain links TRBV24-1 with TRBJ2-3; the D is unclear. From germline, CDR1 is KGHDR and CDR2 SFDVKD. This CDR3 region has 15 residues. Between the trimmed V and J ends, which lost 9 bases and 2 bases, there was a span of 17 bases. CDR3 nucleotides: TGTGCCACCTCGGGCCTAGTCGCTAACACAGATACGCAGTATTTT. Translated, it gives CATSGLVANTDTQYF.

This clonotype qualifies as large. The CDR3: CASSFRGRGETQYF. The CDR3 bases are TGTGCCAGCAGTTTCAGGGGGCGCGGGGAGACCCAGTACTTC. The rearrangement links TRBV7-8 to TRBJ2-5; 8 bases align to TRBD1. The CDR3 is 14 amino acids. With V trimmed by 6 bases and J by 5 bases, 8 bases remained unmatched. CDR1 is SGHVS and CDR2 is FQNEAQ in the germline V gene.

This clonotype was detected many times. The chain uses TRBV27 and TRBJ1-1; D remains unclear. Germline-derived CDR1 and CDR2 are MNHEY and SMNVEV (reference sequence). The V end lost 3 bases, the J end lost 2 bases, and 7 bases lay between the germline ends. CDR3 length equals 13 residues. CDR3 sequence: CASSFDANTEAFF. The DNA for the CDR3 is TGTGCCAGCAGTTTCGACGCAAACACTGAAGCTTTCTTT.